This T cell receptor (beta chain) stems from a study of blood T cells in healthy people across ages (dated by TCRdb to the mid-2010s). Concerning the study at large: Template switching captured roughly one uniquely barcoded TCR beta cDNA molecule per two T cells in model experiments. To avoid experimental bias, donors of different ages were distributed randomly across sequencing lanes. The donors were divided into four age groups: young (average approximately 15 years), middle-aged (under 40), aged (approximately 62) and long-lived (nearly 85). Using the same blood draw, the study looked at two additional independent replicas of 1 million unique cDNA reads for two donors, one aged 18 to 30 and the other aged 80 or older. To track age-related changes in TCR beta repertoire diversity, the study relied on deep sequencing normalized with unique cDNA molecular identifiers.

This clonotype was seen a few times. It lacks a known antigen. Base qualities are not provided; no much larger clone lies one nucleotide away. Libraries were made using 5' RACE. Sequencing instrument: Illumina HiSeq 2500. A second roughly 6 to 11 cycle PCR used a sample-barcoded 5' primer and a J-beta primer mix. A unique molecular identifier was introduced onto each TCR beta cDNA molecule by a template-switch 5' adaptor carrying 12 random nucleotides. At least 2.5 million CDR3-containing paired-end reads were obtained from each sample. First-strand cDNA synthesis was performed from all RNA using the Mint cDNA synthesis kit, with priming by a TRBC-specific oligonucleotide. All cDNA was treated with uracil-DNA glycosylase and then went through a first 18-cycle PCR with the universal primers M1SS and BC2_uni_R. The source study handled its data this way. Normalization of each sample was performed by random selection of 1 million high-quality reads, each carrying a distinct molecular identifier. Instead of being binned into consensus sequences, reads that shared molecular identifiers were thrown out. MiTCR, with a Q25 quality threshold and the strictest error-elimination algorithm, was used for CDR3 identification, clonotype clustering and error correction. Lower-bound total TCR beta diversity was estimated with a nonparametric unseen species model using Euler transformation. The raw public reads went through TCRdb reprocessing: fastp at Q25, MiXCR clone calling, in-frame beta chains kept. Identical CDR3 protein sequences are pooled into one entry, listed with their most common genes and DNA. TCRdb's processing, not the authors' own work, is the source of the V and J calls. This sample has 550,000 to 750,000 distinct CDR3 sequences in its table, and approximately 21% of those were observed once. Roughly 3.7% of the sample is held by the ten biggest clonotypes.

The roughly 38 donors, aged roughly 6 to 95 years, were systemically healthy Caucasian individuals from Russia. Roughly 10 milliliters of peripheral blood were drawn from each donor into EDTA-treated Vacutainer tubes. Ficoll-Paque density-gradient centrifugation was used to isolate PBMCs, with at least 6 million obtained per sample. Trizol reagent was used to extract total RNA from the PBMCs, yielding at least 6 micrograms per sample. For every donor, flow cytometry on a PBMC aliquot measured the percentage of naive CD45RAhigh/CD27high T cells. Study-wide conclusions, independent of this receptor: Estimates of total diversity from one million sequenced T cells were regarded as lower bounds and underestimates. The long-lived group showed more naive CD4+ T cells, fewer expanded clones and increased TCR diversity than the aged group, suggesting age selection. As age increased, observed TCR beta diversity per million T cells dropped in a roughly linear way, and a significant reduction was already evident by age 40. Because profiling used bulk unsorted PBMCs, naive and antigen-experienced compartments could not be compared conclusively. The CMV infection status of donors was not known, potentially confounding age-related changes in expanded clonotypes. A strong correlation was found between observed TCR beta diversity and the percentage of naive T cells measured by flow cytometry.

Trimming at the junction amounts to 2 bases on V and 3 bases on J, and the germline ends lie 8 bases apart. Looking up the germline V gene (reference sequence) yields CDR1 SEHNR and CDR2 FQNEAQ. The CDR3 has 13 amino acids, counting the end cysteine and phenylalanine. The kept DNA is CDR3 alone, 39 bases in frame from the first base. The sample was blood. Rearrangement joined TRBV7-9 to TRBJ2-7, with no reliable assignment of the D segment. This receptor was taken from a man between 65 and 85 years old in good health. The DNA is TGTGCCAGCAGCTTACCTCCTAGCTACGAGCAGTACTTC. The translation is CASSLPPSYEQYF.